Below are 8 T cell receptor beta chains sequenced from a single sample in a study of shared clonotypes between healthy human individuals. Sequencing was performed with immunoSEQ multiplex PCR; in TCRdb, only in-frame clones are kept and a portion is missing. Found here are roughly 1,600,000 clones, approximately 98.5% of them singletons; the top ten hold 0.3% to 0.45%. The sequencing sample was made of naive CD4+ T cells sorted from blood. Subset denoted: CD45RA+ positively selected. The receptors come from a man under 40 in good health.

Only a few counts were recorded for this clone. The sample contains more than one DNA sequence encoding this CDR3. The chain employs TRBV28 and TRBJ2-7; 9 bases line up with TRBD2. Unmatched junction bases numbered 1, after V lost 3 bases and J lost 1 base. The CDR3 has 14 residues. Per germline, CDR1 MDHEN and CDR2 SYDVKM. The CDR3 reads CASSLLAGSYEQYF. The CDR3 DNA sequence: TGTGCCAGCAGTTTGCTAGCGGGGTCCTACGAGCAGTACTTC.

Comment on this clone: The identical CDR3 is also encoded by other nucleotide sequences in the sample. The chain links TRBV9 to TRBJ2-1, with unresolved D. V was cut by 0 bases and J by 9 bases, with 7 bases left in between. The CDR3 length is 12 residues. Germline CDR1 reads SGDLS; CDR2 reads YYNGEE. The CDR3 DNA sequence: TGTGCCAGCAGCGTAGCAACGAGTGAGCAGTTCTTC. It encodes CASSVATSEQFF.

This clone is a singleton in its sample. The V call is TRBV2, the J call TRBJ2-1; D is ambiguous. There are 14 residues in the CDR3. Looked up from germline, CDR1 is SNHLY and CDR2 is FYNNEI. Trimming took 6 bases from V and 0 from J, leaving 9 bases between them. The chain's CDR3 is CASRYSSSYNEQFF. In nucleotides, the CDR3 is TGTGCCAGCAGATACTCGAGCTCCTACAATGAGCAGTTCTTC.

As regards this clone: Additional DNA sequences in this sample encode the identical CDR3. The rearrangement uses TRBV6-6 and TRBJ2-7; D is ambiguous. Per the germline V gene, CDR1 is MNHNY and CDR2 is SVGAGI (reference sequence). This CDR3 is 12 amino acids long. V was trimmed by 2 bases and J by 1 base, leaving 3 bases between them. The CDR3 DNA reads TGTGCCAGCAGTTACGTGTCCTACGAGCAGTACTTC. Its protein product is CASSYVSYEQYF.

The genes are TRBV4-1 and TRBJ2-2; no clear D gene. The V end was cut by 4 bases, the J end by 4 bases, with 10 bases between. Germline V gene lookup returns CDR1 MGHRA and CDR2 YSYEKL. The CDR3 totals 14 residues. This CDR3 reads CASSLPIGTGELFF. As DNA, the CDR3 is TGCGCCAGCAGCCTTCCCATCGGCACCGGGGAGCTGTTTTTT.

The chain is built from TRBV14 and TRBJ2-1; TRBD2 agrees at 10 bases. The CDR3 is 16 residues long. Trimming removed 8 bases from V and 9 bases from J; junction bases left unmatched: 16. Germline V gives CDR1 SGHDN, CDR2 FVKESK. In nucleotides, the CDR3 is TGTGCCAGCCGATATTCGGGGAGCGGGAGGGCCGGTGAGCAGTTCTTC. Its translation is CASRYSGSGRAGEQFF.

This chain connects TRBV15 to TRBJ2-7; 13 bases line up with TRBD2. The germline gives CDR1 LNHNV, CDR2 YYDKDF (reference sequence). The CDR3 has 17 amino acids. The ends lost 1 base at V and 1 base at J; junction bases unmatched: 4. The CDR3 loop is CATSRGLTSGRSYEQYF. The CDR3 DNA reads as TGTGCCACCAGCAGAGGCTTGACTAGCGGGAGGTCCTACGAGCAGTACTTC.

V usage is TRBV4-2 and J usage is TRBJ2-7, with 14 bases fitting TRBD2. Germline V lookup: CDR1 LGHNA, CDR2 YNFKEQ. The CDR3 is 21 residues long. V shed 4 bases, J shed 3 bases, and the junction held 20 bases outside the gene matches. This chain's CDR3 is CASSLKPMGLAGAEGSYEQYF. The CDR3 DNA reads TGTGCCAGCAGCCTTAAACCCATGGGACTAGCGGGGGCAGAAGGAAGCTACGAGCAGTACTTC.